These 29 T cell receptor beta chains were sequenced from one sample in a study of cytomegalovirus exposure and HLA in healthy donors. 60 Vbeta and 13 Jbeta primers were used in PCR. Assay: immunoSEQ multiplex PCR; the TCRdb copy retains only in-frame clones and omits some. Counted here are fewer than 140,000 clones, 60% to 80% occurring once; the ten biggest clones make up 2.5% to 3.5%. The sample was PBMCs. The source of these receptors is a female donor in good health and CMV-seronegative.

The V gene is TRBV6-5, the J gene TRBJ2-2; 7 bases are a match to TRBD2. Per germline, CDR1 MNHEY and CDR2 SVGAGI. V shed 4 bases, J shed 4 bases, and the junction held 0 bases outside the gene matches. The CDR3 is made up of 13 amino acids. The DNA of the CDR3 is TGTGCCAGCAGTTGGGGGGGCACCGGGGAGCTGTTTTTT. This translates into CASSWGGTGELFF.

For this clone: It may be a read error: a sequence one base away is much more abundant. This chain links TRBV7-8 with TRBJ1-1; D is possibly TRBD1 (5 bases). V was trimmed by 2 bases and J by 1 base, leaving 5 bases between them. The CDR3 spans 13 residues. CDR1 SGHVS and CDR2 FQNEAQ come from the germline V gene. Here the CDR3 reads CASSLQGNTEAFF. CDR3 sequence (DNA): TGTGCCAGCAGCTTACAGGGGAACACTGAAGCTTTCTTT.

The chain combines TRBV5-1 with TRBJ2-7; D possibly corresponds to TRBD2 (5 bases). The length of the CDR3 is 12 residues. Per the germline V gene, CDR1 is SGHRS and CDR2 is YFSETQ. V lost 4 bases and J lost 3, with 8 bases in between. DNA for the CDR3: TGCGCCAGCAGCAAAGAGGGCTACGAGCAGTACTTC. Translated, it gives CASSKEGYEQYF. The whole variable domain, filled in from reference TRBV5-1 and TRBJ2-7, reads KAGVTQTPRYLIKTRGQQVTLSCSPISGHRSVSWYQQTPGQGLQFLFEYFSETQRNKGNFPGRFSGRQFSNSRSEMNVSTLELGDSALYLCASSKEGYEQYFGPGTRLTVT.

V is TRBV27 and J is TRBJ2-7, with 13 bases fitting TRBD2. Germline CDR1 reads MNHEY; CDR2 reads SMNVEV (reference sequence). Trimming cost V 2 bases and J 3 bases; bases outside gene matches: 4. The CDR3 loop spans 16 amino acids. The CDR3 sequence: CASSLTGLAGYYEQYF. CDR3 sequence (DNA): TGTGCCAGCAGTTTAACGGGACTAGCGGGATACTACGAGCAGTACTTC.

The CDR3 DNA is TGTGCCAGCAGCCCAGGGGGGATAATGAGGAACACTGAAGCTTTCTTT. Translation gives CASSPGGIMRNTEAFF. The chain joins TRBV5-8 to TRBJ1-1, with TRBD1 identical over 7 bases. V lost 4 bases, J lost 1 base, and 10 bases stayed unmatched. The CDR3 length is 16 residues. Per the germline V gene, CDR1 is SGHTS and CDR2 is YDEGEE.

This clone turned up a few times. V is TRBV6-1 and J is TRBJ1-5, with 7 bases fitting TRBD1. Germline V gives CDR1 MNHNS, CDR2 SASEGT. Losses at the gene ends were 8 bases for V and 2 bases for J; bases not matched to a gene: 6. The CDR3 is 14 amino acids. CDR3 sequence (DNA): TGTGCCAGCGACAGGGTTGGAGGCAATCAGCCCCAGCATTTT. It translates to CASDRVGGNQPQHF.

The rearrangement uses TRBV4-3 and TRBJ2-5; maybe TRBD2 (5 bases). Trimming left V 1 base short and J 2 bases short, with 11 bases between. Germline V gives CDR1 LGHNA, CDR2 YSLEER. The CDR3 extends over 15 amino acids. In DNA form, the CDR3 reads TGCGCCAGCAGCCAAGTCCGGGGTCTGCAAGAGACCCAGTACTTC. Translation gives CASSQVRGLQETQYF.

The chain couples TRBV7-9 to TRBJ2-3, with 8 bases matching TRBD2. V was clipped by 8 bases and J by 2 bases; unmatched bases: 21. Germline assignment: CDR1 SEHNR and CDR2 FQNEAQ (reference sequence). CDR3 length equals 19 residues. The CDR3 loop is CASSPLRGGRMGPTDTQYF. CDR3 nucleotides: TGTGCCAGCTCCCCTCTTAGGGGCGGGAGGATGGGACCCACAGATACGCAGTATTTT.

The rearrangement links TRBV2 to TRBJ1-1; 7 nucleotides agree with TRBD1. CDR1 and CDR2 (germline): SNHLY, FYNNEI. The junction had 8 bases not matched to a gene; V was cut back by 3 bases and J by 1 base. This CDR3 is 16 amino acids long. CDR3 region: CASSDLYRGQNTEAFF. CDR3 nucleotide sequence: TGTGCCAGCAGTGATTTGTATAGGGGGCAGAACACTGAAGCTTTCTTT. Full variable domain (remainder filled in from reference TRBV2 and TRBJ1-1): EPEVTQTPSHQVTQMGQEVILRCVPISNHLYFYWYRQILGQKVEFLVSFYNNEISEKSEIFDDQFSVERPDGSNFTLKIRSTKLEDSAMYFCASSDLYRGQNTEAFFGQGTRLTVV.

V is TRBV9 and J is TRBJ1-1, with 7 nucleotides matching TRBD1. The CDR3 is made up of 14 amino acids. Germline CDR1 SGDLS, CDR2 YYNGEE. With 3 bases clipped from V and 4 bases from J, the junction kept 6 bases outside the gene matches. The CDR3 DNA sequence: TGTGCCAGCAGCGCGTTCGAGGGGGCCACTGAAGCTTTCTTT. Amino acid sequence: CASSAFEGATEAFF.

The V gene is TRBV21-1, the J gene TRBJ1-1; TRBD1 is the table's D call, not checked against the DNA. TRBV21-1 is shown as a pseudogene. The CDR3 has 15 residues. The CDR3 loop is CASSQQFLWDTEAFF. The CDR3 DNA reads as TGTGCCAGCAGCCAACAGTTCCTCTGGGACACTGAAGCTTTCTTT.

Only a few counts were recorded for this clone. V usage is TRBV19 and J usage is TRBJ2-1, with 8 positions matching TRBD2. J lost 0 bases, V lost 6 bases, and 7 bases had no gene match. Germline CDR1 is LNHDA and CDR2 is SQIVND (reference sequence). The CDR3 sequence is 16 residues long. CDR3 protein: CASRGGSGSSYNEQFF. The DNA of the CDR3 is TGTGCCAGTAGAGGAGGGAGCGGGAGCTCCTACAATGAGCAGTTCTTC.

The chain is built from TRBV9 and TRBJ2-7; D gene ambiguous. V lost 3 bases and J lost 2, with 18 bases in between. Per germline, CDR1 SGDLS and CDR2 YYNGEE. This CDR3 contains 16 residues. This CDR3 reads CASSEGSRSHPYEQYF. The CDR3 DNA follows: TGTGCCAGCAGCGAAGGTAGCCGGTCACATCCCTACGAGCAGTACTTC.

V gene TRBV29-1 combines with J gene TRBJ2-2, with TRBD2 matching over 9 bases. Germline CDR1 is SQVTM and CDR2 is ANQGSEA. The V segment lost 5 bases and the J segment 2 bases; nucleotides outside the gene matches: 9. CDR3 length equals 16 residues. CDR3 in DNA: TGCAGCGTTCTGACTAGCGGAGGACTTAACACCGGGGAGCTGTTTTTT. It is translated as CSVLTSGGLNTGELFF.

The chain is built from TRBV29-1 and TRBJ2-2, with D uncertain. Trimming removed 7 bases from V and 5 bases from J, with 5 bases in between. Germline loops: CDR1 SQVTM, CDR2 ANQGSEA. The CDR3 runs 10 residues. CDR3 sequence: CSALTGELFF. DNA for the CDR3: TGCAGCGCTTTGACCGGGGAGCTGTTTTTT.

The chain combines TRBV5-8 with TRBJ2-3, with TRBD1 as a possible D gene (5 bases). Trimming removed 0 bases at V and 1 base at J, with 15 bases between. CDR3 length: 17 amino acids. From germline, CDR1 is SGHTS and CDR2 YDEGEE. The CDR3 nucleotides read TGTGCCAGCAGCTTGGTCCAGGGCCCGGGCGGCACAGATACGCAGTATTTT. Amino acid sequence: CASSLVQGPGGTDTQYF. The full variable domain, in which reference TRBV5-8 and TRBJ2-3 provide the parts outside the CDR3, is EAGVTQSPTHLIKTRGQQATLRCSPISGHTSVYWYQQALGLGLQFLLWYDEGEERNRGNFPPRFSGRQFPNYSSELNVNALELEDSALYLCASSLVQGPGGTDTQYFGPGTRLTVL.

J is TRBJ2-7 and V is TRBV27; D unclear. V lost 2 bases and J lost 3, with 8 bases in between. Germline V gene sequence: CDR1 MNHEY, CDR2 SMNVEV (reference sequence). The CDR3 contains 13 residues. Here the CDR3 reads CASSLGQYYEQYF. The CDR3 DNA is TGTGCCAGCAGTTTAGGGCAGTACTACGAGCAGTACTTC.

The chain links TRBV6-1 to TRBJ2-1; 11 bases map to TRBD2. This CDR3 has 15 amino acids. Germline loops: CDR1 MNHNS, CDR2 SASEGT. The V gene end was trimmed by 7 bases and the J gene end by 5 bases; junction bases not matched to a gene: 7. The CDR3 sequence: CASTQLAGAHNEQFF. In nucleotides, the CDR3 is TGTGCCAGCACCCAACTAGCGGGAGCCCACAATGAGCAGTTCTTC.

This clone was seen a handful of times. The J gene is TRBJ2-7, the V gene TRBV13; TRBD1 matches 8 bases. This CDR3 has 14 residues. The V gene's germline CDR1 is PRHDT and CDR2 FYEKMQ (reference sequence). After removal of 4 bases from V and 7 bases from J, the junction contained 9 bases not matched to a gene. The CDR3 region is CASSYGQGRWEQYF. DNA for the CDR3: TGTGCCAGCAGCTACGGACAGGGACGTTGGGAGCAGTACTTC.

The J gene is TRBJ2-3, the V gene TRBV27; 10 bases agree with TRBD2. CDR3 length: 14 residues. Unmatched junction bases numbered 6, after V lost 6 bases and J lost 6 bases. CDR1 and CDR2 from the germline V gene are MNHEY and SMNVEV (reference sequence). The CDR3 spells CASRSGRAVDTQYF. Here the CDR3 DNA reads TGTGCCAGCAGGAGCGGGAGGGCTGTGGATACGCAGTATTTT.

The chain couples TRBV28 to TRBJ2-7; 8 bases line up with TRBD2. Germline V gene lookup returns CDR1 MDHEN and CDR2 SYDVKM. V shed 0 bases, J shed 4 bases, and the junction held 2 bases outside the gene matches. The CDR3 spans 14 residues. CDR3 protein: CASSLWTSAYEQYF. The CDR3, as DNA: TGTGCCAGCAGTTTATGGACTAGCGCTTACGAGCAGTACTTC.

This clone was found once. This chain joins TRBV30 and TRBJ1-1; TRBD1 aligns across 7 bases. The CDR3 sequence is 14 residues long. Per the germline V gene, CDR1 is GTSNPN and CDR2 is SVGIG (reference sequence). Losses at the gene ends were 4 bases for V and 0 bases for J; bases not matched to a gene: 5. The CDR3 coding sequence is TGTGCCTGGATAAATCAGGGGGTGAACACTGAAGCTTTCTTT. Its protein product is CAWINQGVNTEAFF. The whole variable domain, filled in from reference TRBV30 and TRBJ1-1, reads SQTIHQWPATLVQPVGSPLSLECTVEGTSNPNLYWYRQAAGRGLQLLFYSVGIGQISSEVPQNLSASRPQDRQFILSSKKLLLSDSGFYLCAWINQGVNTEAFFGQGTRLTVV.

The V and J genes are TRBV6-5 and TRBJ2-3; a possible D gene is TRBD2 (5 bases). This CDR3 has 15 residues. In germline, CDR1 is MNHEY, CDR2 SVGAGI. Trimming pared 0 bases from V and 2 bases from J, leaving 9 bases between. The CDR3 reads CASSYSSGYTDTQYF. The CDR3, as DNA: TGTGCCAGCAGTTACTCTTCGGGGTACACAGATACGCAGTATTTT.

The chain is built from TRBV4-3 and TRBJ2-3; D possibly corresponds to TRBD2 (5 bases). V gave up 8 bases and J gave up 0 bases, with 18 bases separating them. There are 16 residues in the CDR3. From germline, CDR1 is LGHNA and CDR2 YSLEER. The CDR3 region is CASSVAVGASTDTQYF. In DNA form, the CDR3 reads TGCGCCAGCTCCGTGGCGGTGGGAGCTAGCACAGATACGCAGTATTTT.

The rearrangement joins TRBV19 to TRBJ2-7; 12 nucleotides align to TRBD2. CDR1 and CDR2 (germline): LNHDA, SQIVND (reference sequence). CDR3 length equals 13 residues. V was pared by 9 bases and J by 7 bases, with 7 bases of the junction left unmatched. CDR3 sequence: CASRLAGAREQYF. CDR3 coding DNA: TGTGCCAGCCGACTAGCGGGAGCTCGAGAGCAGTACTTC. Together with reference TRBV19 and TRBJ2-7, the CDR3 gives the full variable domain: DGGITQSPKYLFRKEGQNVTLSCEQNLNHDAMYWYRQDPGQGLRLIYYSQIVNDFQKGDIAEGYSVSREKKESFPLTVTSAQKNPTAFYLCASRLAGAREQYFGPGTRLTVT.

This sequence joins TRBV9 and TRBJ1-2; 7 nucleotides agree with TRBD1. This CDR3 contains 17 residues. The V gene end was trimmed by 4 bases and the J gene end by 3 bases; junction bases not matched to a gene: 15. CDR1 and CDR2 from the germline V gene are SGDLS and YYNGEE. The CDR3 bases are TGTGCCAGCAGCAAAACTTTGGCAGGGGGTAATGACTATGGCTACACCTTC. As protein: CASSKTLAGGNDYGYTF.

The chain employs TRBV7-3 and TRBJ2-2; 8 bases are a match to TRBD2. V was pared by 2 bases and J by 7 bases, with 12 bases of the junction left unmatched. This CDR3 region has 17 residues. CDR1 is SGHTA and CDR2 is FQGTGA in the germline V gene. The CDR3 nucleotides read TGTGCCAGCAGCTTAGCCGCCCGCGGGAGGAACGGCGGGGAGCTGTTTTTT. Encoded protein: CASSLAARGRNGGELFF.

This clone was detected a few times. J is TRBJ2-5 and V is TRBV7-3, with D perhaps TRBD2 (6 bases). The CDR3 length is 14 residues. The germline V and J ends were trimmed by 3 bases and 1 base, with 9 bases remaining between them. The germline V gene has CDR1 SGHTA and CDR2 FQGTGA. The CDR3, as DNA: TGTGCCAGCAGCTTGGGGGGAAGCCAAGAGACCCAGTACTTC. As protein: CASSLGGSQETQYF.

The chain employs TRBV19 and TRBJ1-5; a weak D match, TRBD1 (6 bases). The CDR3 consists of 17 residues. V shed 2 bases and J shed 0 bases, with 14 bases lying between them. Germline V gene data show CDR1 as LNHDA and CDR2 as SQIVND (reference sequence). The CDR3 loop is CASSISGAGYSNQPQHF. The CDR3 nucleotides read TGTGCCAGTAGTATATCAGGGGCCGGTTATAGCAATCAGCCCCAGCATTTT.